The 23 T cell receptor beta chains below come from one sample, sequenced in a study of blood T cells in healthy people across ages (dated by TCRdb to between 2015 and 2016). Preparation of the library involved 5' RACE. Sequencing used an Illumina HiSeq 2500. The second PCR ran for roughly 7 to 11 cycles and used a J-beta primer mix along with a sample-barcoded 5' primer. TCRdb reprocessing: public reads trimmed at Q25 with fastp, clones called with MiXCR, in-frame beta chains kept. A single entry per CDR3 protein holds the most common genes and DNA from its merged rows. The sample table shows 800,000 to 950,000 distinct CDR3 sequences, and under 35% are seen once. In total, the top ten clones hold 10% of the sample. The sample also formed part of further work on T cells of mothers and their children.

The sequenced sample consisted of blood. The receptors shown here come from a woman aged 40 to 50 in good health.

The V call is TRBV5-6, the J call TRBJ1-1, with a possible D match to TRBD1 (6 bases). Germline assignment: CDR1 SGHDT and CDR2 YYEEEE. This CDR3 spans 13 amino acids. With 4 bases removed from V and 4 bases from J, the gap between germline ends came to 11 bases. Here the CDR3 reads CASSVGHRTEAFF. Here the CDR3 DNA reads TGTGCCAGCAGCGTGGGACACCGCACTGAAGCTTTCTTT.

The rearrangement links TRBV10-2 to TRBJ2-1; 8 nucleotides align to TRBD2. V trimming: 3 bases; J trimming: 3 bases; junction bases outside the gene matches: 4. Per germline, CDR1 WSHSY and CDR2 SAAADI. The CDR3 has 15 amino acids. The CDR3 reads CASSDTGGYYNEQFF. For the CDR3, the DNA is TGCGCCAGCAGTGACACGGGGGGGTACTACAATGAGCAGTTCTTC.

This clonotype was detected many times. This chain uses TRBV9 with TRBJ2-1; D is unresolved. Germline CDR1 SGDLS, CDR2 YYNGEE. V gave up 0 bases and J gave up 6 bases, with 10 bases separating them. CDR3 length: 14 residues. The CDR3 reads CASSVVVTSNEQFF. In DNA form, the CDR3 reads TGTGCCAGCAGCGTAGTGGTGACGTCCAATGAGCAGTTCTTC.

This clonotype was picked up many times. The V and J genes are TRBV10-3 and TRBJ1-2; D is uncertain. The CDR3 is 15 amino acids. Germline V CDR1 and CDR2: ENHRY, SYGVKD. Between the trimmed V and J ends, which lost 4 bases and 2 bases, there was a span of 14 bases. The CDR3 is CAISGRTEPNYGYTF. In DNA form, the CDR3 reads TGTGCCATCAGTGGGCGGACGGAGCCCAACTATGGCTACACCTTC.

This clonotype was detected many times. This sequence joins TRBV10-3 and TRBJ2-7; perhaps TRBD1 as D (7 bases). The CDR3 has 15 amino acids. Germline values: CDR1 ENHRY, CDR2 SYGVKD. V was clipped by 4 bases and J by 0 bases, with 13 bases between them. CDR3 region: CAISGGAGGSYEQYF. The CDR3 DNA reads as TGTGCCATCAGTGGCGGGGCAGGGGGCTCCTACGAGCAGTACTTC.

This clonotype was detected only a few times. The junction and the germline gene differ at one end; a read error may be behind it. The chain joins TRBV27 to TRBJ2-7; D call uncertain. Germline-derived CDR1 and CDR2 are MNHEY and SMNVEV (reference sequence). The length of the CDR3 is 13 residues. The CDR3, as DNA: TGTGCCAACAGTTTATCCCCTTCCCCCGAGCAGTACTTC. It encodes CANSLSPSPEQYF.

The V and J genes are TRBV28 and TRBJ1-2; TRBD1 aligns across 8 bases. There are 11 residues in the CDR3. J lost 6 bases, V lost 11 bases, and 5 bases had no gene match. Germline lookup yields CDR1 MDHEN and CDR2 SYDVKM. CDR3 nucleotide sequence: TGTGCCGGCGGACAGGGACATGGCTACACCTTC. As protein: CAGGQGHGYTF.

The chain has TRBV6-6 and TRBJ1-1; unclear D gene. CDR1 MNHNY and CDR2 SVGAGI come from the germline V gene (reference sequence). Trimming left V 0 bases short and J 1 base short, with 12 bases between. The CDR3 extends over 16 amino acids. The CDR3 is CASSYSLARTNTEAFF. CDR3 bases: TGTGCCAGCAGTTACTCGCTCGCCAGGACGAACACTGAAGCTTTCTTT.

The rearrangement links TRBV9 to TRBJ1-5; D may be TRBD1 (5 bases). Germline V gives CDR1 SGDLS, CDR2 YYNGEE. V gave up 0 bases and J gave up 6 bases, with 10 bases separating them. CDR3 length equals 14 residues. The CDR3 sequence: CASSVGGVAQPQHF. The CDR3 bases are TGTGCCAGCAGCGTAGGGGGGGTGGCTCAGCCCCAGCATTTT.

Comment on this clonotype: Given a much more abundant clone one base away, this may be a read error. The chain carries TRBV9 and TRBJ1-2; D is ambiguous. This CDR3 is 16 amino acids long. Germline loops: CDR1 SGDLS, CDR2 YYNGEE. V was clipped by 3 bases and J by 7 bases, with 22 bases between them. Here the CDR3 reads CASSAHSSTDPCGYTF. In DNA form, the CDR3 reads TGTGCCAGCAGCGCCCATTCATCAACCGACCCCTGTGGCTACACCTTC.

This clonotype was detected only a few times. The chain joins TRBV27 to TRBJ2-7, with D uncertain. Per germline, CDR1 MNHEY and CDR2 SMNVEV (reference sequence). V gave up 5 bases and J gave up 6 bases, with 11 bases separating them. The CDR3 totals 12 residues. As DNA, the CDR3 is TGTGCCAGCAGTCCTAATATGGGCGAGCAGTACTTC. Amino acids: CASSPNMGEQYF.

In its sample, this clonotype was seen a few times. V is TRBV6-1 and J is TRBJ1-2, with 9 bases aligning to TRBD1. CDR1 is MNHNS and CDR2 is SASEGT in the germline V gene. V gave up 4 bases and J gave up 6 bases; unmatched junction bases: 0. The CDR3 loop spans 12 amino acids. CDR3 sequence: CASSGQGDGYTF. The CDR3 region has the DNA TGTGCCAGCAGTGGACAGGGGGATGGCTACACCTTC.

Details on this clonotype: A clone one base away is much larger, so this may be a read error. The CDR3 spells CASSSPLRGPTVVYEQFF. The CDR3, as DNA: TGTGCCAGCAGTTCCCCGTTGAGGGGACCGACGGTCGTCTACGAGCAGTTCTTC. The chain uses TRBV28 and TRBJ2-1; perhaps D is TRBD1 or TRBD2 (5 bases each). CDR1 is MDHEN and CDR2 is SYDVKM in the germline V gene. The CDR3 length is 18 residues. V shed 4 bases and J shed 10 bases, with 29 bases lying between them.

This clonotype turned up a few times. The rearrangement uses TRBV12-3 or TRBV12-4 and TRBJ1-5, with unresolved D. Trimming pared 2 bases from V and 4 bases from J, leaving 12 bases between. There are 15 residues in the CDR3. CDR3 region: CASSLWGVGNQPQHF. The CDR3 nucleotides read TGTGCCAGCAGTTTATGGGGTGTTGGTAATCAGCCCCAGCATTTT.

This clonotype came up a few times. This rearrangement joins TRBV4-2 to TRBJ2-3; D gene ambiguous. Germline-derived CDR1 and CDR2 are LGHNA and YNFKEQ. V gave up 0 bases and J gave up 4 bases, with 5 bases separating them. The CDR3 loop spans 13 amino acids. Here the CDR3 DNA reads TGTGCCAGCAGCCAAGAGGCGTCAGATACGCAGTATTTT. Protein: CASSQEASDTQYF.

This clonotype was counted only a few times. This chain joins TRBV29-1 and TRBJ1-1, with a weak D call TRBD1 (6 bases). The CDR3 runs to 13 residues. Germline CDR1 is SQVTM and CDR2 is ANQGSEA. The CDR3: CRSEGGPNTEAFF. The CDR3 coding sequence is TGCAGATCAGAGGGGGGTCCGAACACTGAAGCTTTCTTT.

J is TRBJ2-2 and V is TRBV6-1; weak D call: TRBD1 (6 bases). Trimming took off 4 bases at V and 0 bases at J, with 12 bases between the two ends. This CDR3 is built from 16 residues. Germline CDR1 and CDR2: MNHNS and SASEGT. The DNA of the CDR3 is TGTGCCAGCAGTGCGGCCGGGACACCGAACACCGGGGAGCTGTTTTTT. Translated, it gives CASSAAGTPNTGELFF.

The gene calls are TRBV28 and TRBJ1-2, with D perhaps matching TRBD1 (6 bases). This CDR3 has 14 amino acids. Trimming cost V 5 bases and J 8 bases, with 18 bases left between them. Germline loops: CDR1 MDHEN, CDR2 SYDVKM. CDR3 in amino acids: CASSPTGFRLGYTF. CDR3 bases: TGTGCCAGCAGTCCAACAGGGTTCCGGCTGGGCTACACCTTC.

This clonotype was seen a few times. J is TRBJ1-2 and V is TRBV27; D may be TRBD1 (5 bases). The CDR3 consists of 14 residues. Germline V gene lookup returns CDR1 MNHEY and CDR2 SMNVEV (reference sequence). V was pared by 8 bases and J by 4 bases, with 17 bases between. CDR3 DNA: TGTGCCAGCGGTAACCGGGACGGACTCTATGGCTACACCTTC. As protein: CASGNRDGLYGYTF.

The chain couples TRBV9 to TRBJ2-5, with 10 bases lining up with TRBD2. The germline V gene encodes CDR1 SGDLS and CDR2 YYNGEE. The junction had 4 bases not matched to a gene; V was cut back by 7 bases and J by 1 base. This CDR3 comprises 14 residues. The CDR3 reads CASGSGGTQETQYF. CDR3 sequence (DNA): TGTGCCAGCGGTAGCGGGGGGACCCAAGAGACCCAGTACTTC.

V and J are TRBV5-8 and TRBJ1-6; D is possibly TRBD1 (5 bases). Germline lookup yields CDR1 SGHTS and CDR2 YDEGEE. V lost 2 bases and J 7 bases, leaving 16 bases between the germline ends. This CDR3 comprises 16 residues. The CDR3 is CASSLRAGRMNSPLHF. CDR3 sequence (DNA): TGTGCCAGCAGCTTACGGGCAGGGAGAATGAATTCACCCCTCCACTTT.

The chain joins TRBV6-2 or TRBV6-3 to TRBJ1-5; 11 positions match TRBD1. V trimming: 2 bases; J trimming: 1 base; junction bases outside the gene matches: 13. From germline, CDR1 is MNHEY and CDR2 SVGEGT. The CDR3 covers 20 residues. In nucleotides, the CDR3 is TGTGCCAGCAGTTACCCGACCGGGACAGGGGGGATGAGAAGCAATCAGCCCCAGCATTTT. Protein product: CASSYPTGTGGMRSNQPQHF.

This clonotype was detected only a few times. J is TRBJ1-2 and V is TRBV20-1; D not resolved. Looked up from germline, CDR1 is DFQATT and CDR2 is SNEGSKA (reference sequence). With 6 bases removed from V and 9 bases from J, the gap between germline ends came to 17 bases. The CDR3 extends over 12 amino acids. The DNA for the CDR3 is TGCAGTGCAACAGACGGCCCCGGGAGCTACACCTTC. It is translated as CSATDGPGSYTF.